The rows below give T cell receptor beta chains drawn from one sample of a study of OX40 agonist ivuxolimab in advanced cancers. This table comes from immunoSEQ multiplex PCR, and its TCRdb copy is limited to in-frame clones, with some not included. This table holds fewer than 90,000 clones, around 88% found once. The source was CD4+ or CD8+ T cells sorted from blood, collected in a trial of the OX40 agonist ivuxolimab. The receptors stem from an adult with an advanced solid tumor such as melanoma, head and neck, liver or kidney cancer. Both conserved end residues are part of each CDR3. Fields, in order: J gene, clone size, V gene, D gene, CDR3 DNA, CDR3 protein. D genes are given only for firm matches. Size values are once, few and many counts, or a class for expanded clones, and some rows have none.

TRBJ1-1,few,TRBV18,TRBD1,TGTGCCAGCTCACCACGGAGGGGGCGTAGGAACACTGAAGCTTTCTTT,CASSPRRGRRNTEAFF
TRBJ2-3,.,TRBV19,.,TGTGCCAGTAGTAGGAGGGCCGCCCCAGATACGCAGTATTTT,CASSRRAAPDTQYF
TRBJ2-1,few,TRBV6-1,.,TGTGCCAGCACGGGCGTAACCAGCTCCTACAATGAGCAGTTCTTC,CASTGVTSSYNEQFF
TRBJ1-1,.,TRBV2,.,TGTGCCAGCAGCAGACAGGAGAACACTGAAGCTTTCTTT,CASSRQENTEAFF
TRBJ2-1,once,TRBV11-3,.,TGTGCCAGCAGCTTAAACGGGAAGGGCAATGAGCAGTTCTTC,CASSLNGKGNEQFF
TRBJ2-1,.,TRBV4-1,.,TGCGCCAGCAGCCAATTCCCCGTGGGGACATACAATGAGCAGTTCTTC,CASSQFPVGTYNEQFF
TRBJ2-2,.,TRBV7-2,.,TGTGCCAGCAGCTTAACGGACTCCTGGTACACCGGGGAGCTGTTTTTT,CASSLTDSWYTGELFF
TRBJ1-3,few,TRBV7-2,.,TGTGCCAGCAGCTTGGCACGGGACACTGGAAACACCATATATTTT,CASSLARDTGNTIYF
TRBJ1-4,.,TRBV4-1,.,TGCGCCAGCAGCTACGCGGCTGCAACTAATGAAAAACTGTTTTTT,CASSYAAATNEKLFF
TRBJ2-2,.,TRBV7-3,.,TGTGCCAGCAGCGCTACGGGAGCCGGGGAGCTGTTTTTT,CASSATGAGELFF
TRBJ1-1,once,TRBV5-1,.,TGCGCCAGCAGCTTGGGTGTGACGGTGAACACTGAAGCTTTCTTT,CASSLGVTVNTEAFF
TRBJ2-2,.,TRBV4-2,TRBD2,TGTGCCAGCAGCCAAGAGACTAGCGGACTTAACACCGGGGAGCTGTTTTTT,CASSQETSGLNTGELFF
TRBJ2-3,.,TRBV4-1,.,TGCGCCAGCAGCCAAGTCAGGGCAGATACGCAGTATTTT,CASSQVRADTQYF
TRBJ1-1,.,TRBV2,.,TGTGCCAGCAGTGAAGACCGCGTAAAGGGAGCTTTCTTT,CASSEDRVKGAFF
TRBJ1-6,.,TRBV5-4,.,TGTGCCAGCAGCTTGGAAGGGGCCACGAATTCACCCCTCCACTTT,CASSLEGATNSPLHF
TRBJ1-2,.,TRBV7-2,.,TGTGCCAGCAGCTCGGTTGGATACTATGGCTACACCTTC,CASSSVGYYGYTF
TRBJ1-5,.,TRBV6-1,.,TGTGCCAGCAGTGTATTTGGACAGAAGAGTCAGCCCCAGCATTTT,CASSVFGQKSQPQHF
TRBJ2-1,.,TRBV5-1,.,TGCGCCAGCAGCTTGGATGTATACAATGAGCAGTTCTTC,CASSLDVYNEQFF
TRBJ1-3,.,TRBV5-4,TRBD1,TGTGCCAGCAGCCAGGGACAGGGCACTGGAAACACCATATATTTT,CASSQGQGTGNTIYF
TRBJ2-5,.,TRBV5-4,TRBD1,TGTGCCAGCAGCTTGGGGGACAGGGGTGAGACCCAGTACTTC,CASSLGDRGETQYF
TRBJ2-7,few,TRBV7-2,.,TGTGCCAGCAGCTTAGTTCAGCTGGGGGAGCAGTACTTC,CASSLVQLGEQYF
TRBJ2-1,.,TRBV15,TRBD2,TGTGCCACCAGCAGAGATTGGGGGGGCAATGAGCAGTTCTTC,CATSRDWGGNEQFF
TRBJ1-6,.,TRBV2,.,TGTGCCGGTCGACAGGACGGGAATTCACCCCTCCACTTT,CAGRQDGNSPLHF
TRBJ2-7,.,TRBV18,TRBD2,TGTGCCAGCTCACCACGAAATAGCGCTAGCGGTTCCTACGAGCAGTACTTC,CASSPRNSASGSYEQYF
TRBJ1-1,.,TRBV5-5,.,TGTGCCACAAATTTTGATACAGTGAACACTGAAGCTTTCTTT,CATNFDTVNTEAFF
TRBJ2-7,.,TRBV7-8,TRBD1,TGTGCCAGCAGCTCGACAGGGGCTGGCGAGCAGTACTTC,CASSSTGAGEQYF
TRBJ1-5,few,TRBV7-2,.,TGTGCCAGCAGCTTAGCGTGGCTTAGCAATCAGCCCCAGCATTTT,CASSLAWLSNQPQHF
TRBJ1-6,.,TRBV18,TRBD1,TGTGCCAGCTCACCGGGACAGGGTAATTCACCCCTCCACTTT,CASSPGQGNSPLHF
TRBJ1-2,.,TRBV30,.,TGTGCCTGGAGTGTACTTGGGATCTATGGCTACACCTTC,CAWSVLGIYGYTF
TRBJ2-5,.,TRBV7-7,.,TGTGCCAGCAGCCCGGGCAGGGGAGAGACCCAGTACTTC,CASSPGRGETQYF
TRBJ2-6,.,TRBV23-1,TRBD1,TGCGCCAGCAGTCAACACACCAAACCGGGACAGAATATCTCTGGGGCCAACGTCCTGACTTTC,CASSQHTKPGQNISGANVLTF
TRBJ1-6,.,TRBV18,.,TGTGCCAGCTCGGCACTCCCACCGGGGGTTGAGAATTCACCCCTCCACTTT,CASSALPPGVENSPLHF
TRBJ2-1,.,TRBV7-2,TRBD2,TGTGCCAGCAGCCCCCGGCTAGGAGCGGGGGGAAGGCAGTTCTTC,CASSPRLGAGGRQFF
TRBJ2-7,.,TRBV19,TRBD1,TGTGCCAGTAGTATAGCCCCCACAGGGGTGAGCTCCTACGAGCAGTACTTC,CASSIAPTGVSSYEQYF
TRBJ2-3,.,TRBV4-2,.,TGTGCCAGCAGCCAAGATGATCGGCGGGGGCATAGCACAGATACGCAGTATTTT,CASSQDDRRGHSTDTQYF
TRBJ1-1,.,TRBV13,.,TGTGCCAGCAGCCTACAGGGTGTCACTGAAGCTTTCTTT,CASSLQGVTEAFF
TRBJ2-7,.,TRBV5-5,.,TGTGCCAGCAGTCCAGGGACACTAATCTACGAGCAGTACTTC,CASSPGTLIYEQYF
TRBJ2-3,.,TRBV9,.,TGTGCCAGCAGCGTCTTAGGAGGAACTAGCACAGATACGCAGTATTTT,CASSVLGGTSTDTQYF
TRBJ1-5,.,TRBV18,.,TGTGCCAGCTCCTCGCAGGGTTCCCACAATCAGCCCCAGCATTTT,CASSSQGSHNQPQHF
TRBJ1-2,.,TRBV29-1,TRBD1,TGCAGCGTTGAAGCCTCAGGACAGGGAATAGGTGGCTACACCTTC,CSVEASGQGIGGYTF
TRBJ2-7,few,TRBV14,.,TGTGCCAGCAGCCCTGGCTACGAGCAGTACTTC,CASSPGYEQYF
TRBJ1-1,few,TRBV28,.,TGTGCCAGCAGACCTTATTTGAACACTGAAGCTTTCTTT,CASRPYLNTEAFF
TRBJ2-3,.,TRBV4-1,.,TGCGCCAGCAGCCAAGATCTTGCGTCGCGGGTCAGCACAGATACGCAGTATTTT,CASSQDLASRVSTDTQYF
TRBJ2-1,.,TRBV5-1,.,TGCGCCAGCACCCTTAGAGCAGGGCCGGGGAATGAGCAGTTCTTC,CASTLRAGPGNEQFF
TRBJ2-1,.,TRBV2,.,TGTGCCACCCTCCCCAACGCAAGGCGGGATGAGCAGTTCTTC,CATLPNARRDEQFF
TRBJ2-1,.,TRBV2,.,TGTGCCAGCAGCGAGAGGGTAGGTCTCGGTGAGCAGTTCTTC,CASSERVGLGEQFF
TRBJ1-1,.,TRBV18,TRBD1,TGTGCCAGCTCACCACAGACAGGGAAGGACACTGAAGCTTTCTTT,CASSPQTGKDTEAFF
TRBJ2-3,.,TRBV11-1,.,TGTGCCAGCAGCCGGGACTTACCCCCGCTCGGTACGCAGTATTTT,CASSRDLPPLGTQYF
TRBJ1-1,.,TRBV7-9,.,TGTGCCAGCAGCTTAGGGACAGAGGCGGCTTTCTTT,CASSLGTEAAFF
TRBJ1-3,.,TRBV4-2,.,TGTGCCAGCAGCCAAGACCAAAGCCCGACCTCTGGAAACACCATATATTTT,CASSQDQSPTSGNTIYF
TRBJ2-5,.,TRBV9,TRBD1,TGTGCCAGCAGCGTAGCTCGGGGACAGGGGGTTATCGAGACCCAGTACTTC,CASSVARGQGVIETQYF
TRBJ2-3,.,TRBV7-9,.,TGTGCCAGCGATTACCCGGGTATAGATACGCAGTATTTT,CASDYPGIDTQYF
TRBJ1-5,.,TRBV27,.,TGTGCCAGCAGTTTCGCCGAGAATCAGCCCCAGCATTTT,CASSFAENQPQHF
TRBJ2-3,.,TRBV5-6,.,TGTGCCAGCAGCTTGATAGTAGCGATAAGCACAGATACGCAGTATTTT,CASSLIVAISTDTQYF
TRBJ2-5,.,TRBV7-9,.,TGTGCCAGCAGTTTAGCACAGCAAGAGACCCAGTACTTC,CASSLAQQETQYF
TRBJ2-3,.,TRBV19,TRBD1,TGTGCCACCATGGACAGGGGCATAGATACGCAGTATTTT,CATMDRGIDTQYF
TRBJ1-1,.,TRBV5-6,TRBD1,TGTGCCAGCAGCTTAGGGACAGGGGGCACGGACACTGAAGCTTTCTTT,CASSLGTGGTDTEAFF